Detailed here is one TCR beta chain. This sample's time point: pre-treatment sample, taken before nivolumab and TIL therapy. Adults with stage 4 NSCLC were enrolled in a phase I trial. The record originates from a study of TIL therapy for anti-PD-1-resistant metastatic lung cancer. The CDR3 consists of 12 residues. The germline V gene encodes CDR1 MNHEY and CDR2 SMNVEV (reference sequence). Trimming cost V 6 bases and J 4 bases, with 9 bases left between them. Sequencing used immunoSEQ v3. Sequencing depth was approximately 2 million read pairs for survey level, roughly 4.5-6.5 million for deep. Some clones are missing from TCRdb's copy, which holds only in-frame ones; the method was immunoSEQ multiplex PCR. The sample consists of 55,000 to 70,000 clones, roughly 84% of them appearing once.

The source was blood, collected at baseline. The TCR sequence derives from a person between 30 and 79 years old with non-small cell lung cancer. The chain has TRBV27 and TRBJ1-1; a weak D match, TRBD1 (5 bases). CDR3 sequence (DNA): TGTGCCAGCAGACGGGGGGGCACTGAAGCTTTCTTT. It codes for CASRRGGTEAFF.